One sample yielded the 8 T cell receptor beta chains listed below, sequenced in a study of blood T cell repertoires in COVID-19. The table came from immunoSEQ multiplex PCR; TCRdb's copy has only in-frame clones and leaves some out. The data show some 40,000 clones, about 85% seen once. Sequenced: peripheral blood. Receptors were obtained from a woman at least 80 years old with acute or convalescent COVID-19.

The rearrangement joins TRBV29-1 to TRBJ2-1, with 11 bases that match TRBD2. Germline-derived CDR1 and CDR2 are SQVTM and ANQGSEA. V was clipped by 4 bases and J by 10 bases; unmatched bases: 3. CDR3 length equals 12 residues. Written as DNA, the CDR3 is TGCAGCGTTGTGGGACTAGCGGAAGAGCAGTTCTTC. Translating gives CSVVGLAEEQFF.

The chain links TRBV15 to TRBJ2-2; D not certain. This CDR3 is 16 amino acids long. The germline V gene has CDR1 LNHNV and CDR2 YYDKDF (reference sequence). The ends were cut back, 5 bases at V and 1 base at J, with 14 bases in the middle. The CDR3 DNA sequence: TGTGCCACCAGCCTTGCCTCTACTTGGAACACCGGGGAGCTGTTTTTT. It specifies CATSLASTWNTGELFF. The whole variable domain, filled in from reference TRBV15 and TRBJ2-2, reads DAMVIQNPRYQVTQFGKPVTLSCSQTLNHNVMYWYQQKSSQAPKLLFHYYDKDFNNEADTPDNFQSRRPNTSFCFLDIRSPGLGDTAMYLCATSLASTWNTGELFFGEGSRLTVL.

The chain is built from TRBV15 and TRBJ1-1; possible D gene TRBD1, 6 bases. V shed 1 base and J shed 11 bases, with 23 bases lying between them. Germline-derived CDR1 and CDR2 are LNHNV and YYDKDF (reference sequence). CDR3 length: 16 amino acids. CDR3 DNA sequence: TGTGCCACCAGCAGAGGCCGGGACATAAATGCGGGCATTGCTTTCTTT. It specifies CATSRGRDINAGIAFF.

This clone was detected a few times. CDR3 nucleotide sequence: TGTGCCAGCTCCGAGGGACAGGTCGGCACTGAAGCTTTCTTT. Translating it yields CASSEGQVGTEAFF. The chain uses TRBV11-2 and TRBJ1-1; 8 bases are shared with TRBD1. Germline CDR1 is SGHAT and CDR2 is FQNNGV. V was pared by 8 bases and J by 4 bases, with 9 bases of the junction left unmatched. The CDR3 runs to 14 residues.

The V call is TRBV4-1, the J call TRBJ2-1; D gene uncertain. The V gene's germline CDR1 is MGHRA and CDR2 YSYEKL. Trimming took off 0 bases at V and 4 bases at J, with 4 bases between the two ends. The CDR3 sequence is 13 residues long. CDR3 nucleotide sequence: TGCGCCAGCAGCCAAGAACGGTACAATGAGCAGTTCTTC. Amino acids: CASSQERYNEQFF.

This clone was seen more than once but under ten times. The chain recombines TRBV19 with TRBJ2-3, with 11 positions matching TRBD2. This CDR3 comprises 15 residues. Trimming took 4 bases from V and 5 from J; bases not matched to a gene: 5. Germline V lookup: CDR1 LNHDA, CDR2 SQIVND (reference sequence). CDR3 loop: CASSSSGGAGDTQYF. Here the CDR3 DNA reads TGTGCCAGTAGTAGTAGCGGGGGGGCCGGAGATACGCAGTATTTT.

CDR3 sequence (DNA): TGTGCCAGCAGCTTAGCCGGGAGGGCCAACGTCCTGACTTTC. It translates to CASSLAGRANVLTF. This chain links TRBV11-2 with TRBJ2-6, with D possibly being TRBD2 (5 bases). V lost 1 base to trimming and J lost 5 bases, with 6 bases between them. There are 14 residues in the CDR3. CDR1 is SGHAT and CDR2 is FQNNGV in the germline V gene.

The chain links TRBV21-1 to TRBJ1-1. TRBV21-1 is reported as a pseudogene. The CDR3 is 12 residues long. This CDR3 reads CASEVSNTEAFF. CDR3 coding DNA: TGTGCCAGCGAGGTATCGAACACTGAAGCTTTCTTT.